This TCR beta chain was recovered during a study of regulatory T cells in long-lasting Graves disease. Study results and caveats: Authors noted too few samples as a limitation.

Time point noted: persistent/refractory GD, antithyroid drugs over 5 years with positive TRAb. Construction of the TCR library relied on RNA isolated from PBMCs. Enrollment of patients was through an endocrinology department in Xi'an, China. HTBI primers from iRepertoire and Arm-PCR of CDR3 regions yielded the TCR beta libraries. TCRdb analysed the multiplex PCR reads with MiXCR anew, one entry per CDR3 protein. The sample has hundreds of thousands of distinct CDR3 sequences, 20% seen once. V lost 2 bases, J lost 5 bases, and 15 bases lay in between. Germline assignment: CDR1 MNHEY and CDR2 SVGAGI. The CDR3 runs to 15 residues. This clonotype was detected many times. Its specificity is unknown.

This clonotype was sampled from a female donor with Graves disease. This specimen consisted of peripheral blood mononuclear cells (PBMCs), obtained when the disease was refractory, from a patient treated with antithyroid drugs. The chain recombines TRBV6-5 with TRBJ1-2; D unresolved. The CDR3 DNA reads as TGTGCCAGCAGTTACCCTCCCCGTCCGGATTATGGCTACACCTTC. Amino acids: CASSYPPRPDYGYTF.